The rows below give T cell receptor beta chains drawn from one sample of a study of beta chain features in type 1 diabetes. The method was immunoSEQ multiplex PCR; TCRdb's version includes in-frame clones alone and lacks a portion of them. This repertoire shows 310,000 or so clones, approximately 16% found once; its top ten account for around 0.015%. The sequenced material came from naive CD4+ T cells from blood. The source is a man aged 18 to 30 with type 1 diabetes. Each CDR3 is given without its conserved first and last residue. The order of the fields is J gene, V gene, D gene, CDR3 protein. D genes are given only for firm matches.

J gene: TRBJ2-1
V gene: TRBV10-2
D gene: NA
CDR3 protein: ASRYGGHNEQF

J gene: TRBJ1-1
V gene: TRBV14
D gene: TRBD1
CDR3 protein: ASSRQGLDTEAF

J gene: TRBJ1-1
V gene: TRBV5-4
D gene: NA
CDR3 protein: ASSPGGQGNTEAF

J gene: TRBJ2-7
V gene: TRBV7-9
D gene: TRBD1
CDR3 protein: ASTGDRGLYEQY

J gene: TRBJ1-6
V gene: TRBV7-2
D gene: TRBD1
CDR3 protein: ASSFAGTGLYSPLH

J gene: TRBJ2-1
V gene: TRBV9
D gene: NA
CDR3 protein: ASSLNPGLSYNEQF

J gene: TRBJ1-2
V gene: TRBV6-5
D gene: NA
CDR3 protein: ASRPTKRPYGYT

J gene: TRBJ1-2
V gene: TRBV7-9
D gene: TRBD1
CDR3 protein: ASSPPTGMHGYT

J gene: TRBJ2-7
V gene: TRBV6-5
D gene: NA
CDR3 protein: ASSYSSTGGEQY

J gene: TRBJ2-3
V gene: TRBV6-5
D gene: NA
CDR3 protein: ASSYEKGDTQY

J gene: TRBJ2-3
V gene: TRBV28
D gene: TRBD1
CDR3 protein: ASSRGQGLTDTQY

J gene: TRBJ2-6
V gene: TRBV9
D gene: TRBD2
CDR3 protein: ASSVVGSGRSGANVLT

J gene: TRBJ1-6
V gene: TRBV5-6
D gene: NA
CDR3 protein: ASTPSHIRGSPLH

J gene: TRBJ2-7
V gene: TRBV29-1
D gene: NA
CDR3 protein: SPPPSSYEQY

J gene: TRBJ2-7
V gene: TRBV10-3
D gene: NA
CDR3 protein: AIRDTTSYEQY

J gene: TRBJ1-5
V gene: TRBV6-5
D gene: NA
CDR3 protein: ASRPLRVSNQPQH